Listed below are T cell receptor beta chains from one sample, sequenced in a study of T cell repertoires in cytomegalovirus infection. TCRdb re-called the reads through MiXCR, storing one row per CDR3 protein. The repertoire includes approximately 630,000 distinct CDR3 sequences, approximately 24% of them detected once, and 6.5% to 10% sits in the top ten. Source material: CD8+ T cells from PBMCs. The source of these receptors is a human donor in good health (CMV status not recorded). Some clones in this sample may be carry-over from other donors' samples. The CDR3 runs from the conserved cysteine through the conserved F or W. The D gene is left open where the match is weak. A clone size is listed for some rows: how often the clone was seen (once, few, many), or a class if it is expanded.

clone size: few
CDR3 length: 17
V gene: TRBV5-1
J gene: TRBJ1-1
D gene: TRBD1
CDR3 protein: CASSFLPGQGLGTEAFF
CDR3 DNA: TGCGCCAGCAGCTTTCTCCCGGGACAGGGATTGGGAACTGAAGCTTTCTTT

clone size: many
CDR3 length: 16
V gene: TRBV7-6
J gene: TRBJ2-5
D gene: TRBD2
CDR3 protein: CASSARGGLYQETQYF
CDR3 DNA: TGTGCCAGCAGCGCACGCGGGGGACTGTACCAAGAGACCCAGTACTTC

clone size: -
CDR3 length: 14
V gene: TRBV28
J gene: TRBJ2-3
D gene: -
CDR3 protein: CASREAGTTDTQYF
CDR3 DNA: TGTGCCAGCAGAGAAGCCGGGACTACAGATACGCAGTATTTT

clone size: few
CDR3 length: 16
V gene: TRBV15
J gene: TRBJ1-6
D gene: -
CDR3 protein: CATSRETVSYNSPLHF
CDR3 DNA: TGTGCCACCAGCAGAGAGACAGTCTCCTATAATTCACCCCTCCACTTT

clone size: -
CDR3 length: 14
V gene: TRBV6-2/TRBV6-3
J gene: TRBJ2-7
D gene: -
CDR3 protein: CASSYPGFDYEQYF
CDR3 DNA: TGTGCCAGCAGTTACCCGGGGTTCGACTACGAGCAGTACTTC

clone size: -
CDR3 length: 13
V gene: TRBV20-1
J gene: TRBJ1-2
D gene: -
CDR3 protein: CSASTAGPHGYTF
CDR3 DNA: TGCAGTGCTAGTACGGCAGGGCCTCATGGCTACACCTTC

clone size: few
CDR3 length: 13
V gene: TRBV4-3
J gene: TRBJ2-3
D gene: -
CDR3 protein: CASSQDMTDTQYF
CDR3 DNA: TGCGCCAGCAGCCAGGACATGACAGATACGCAGTATTTT

clone size: -
CDR3 length: 12
V gene: TRBV6-1
J gene: TRBJ2-7
D gene: -
CDR3 protein: CASSEGRCEQYF
CDR3 DNA: TGTGCCAGCAGTGAAGGGCGATGCGAGCAGTACTTC

clone size: few
CDR3 length: 15
V gene: TRBV11-2
J gene: TRBJ2-5
D gene: -
CDR3 protein: CASSPGARGGETQYF
CDR3 DNA: TGTGCCAGCAGCCCGGGGGCCAGGGGGGGAGAGACCCAGTACTTC

clone size: few
CDR3 length: 15
V gene: TRBV7-4
J gene: TRBJ2-2
D gene: TRBD1
CDR3 protein: CASSRPTGLPGELFF
CDR3 DNA: TGTGCCAGCAGCAGACCGACAGGGCTGCCCGGGGAGCTGTTTTTT

clone size: few
CDR3 length: 12
V gene: TRBV29-1
J gene: TRBJ2-7
D gene: -
CDR3 protein: CSVVGGSYEQYF
CDR3 DNA: TGCAGCGTTGTGGGCGGCTCCTACGAGCAGTACTTC

clone size: many
CDR3 length: 12
V gene: TRBV12-3/TRBV12-4
J gene: TRBJ1-1
D gene: -
CDR3 protein: CASSFGRHEAFF
CDR3 DNA: TGTGCCAGCAGTTTCGGACGGCATGAAGCTTTCTTT

clone size: few
CDR3 length: 16
V gene: TRBV24-1
J gene: TRBJ1-3
D gene: -
CDR3 protein: CATSDLLAPPGNTIYF
CDR3 DNA: TGTGCCACCAGTGATTTACTCGCTCCCCCTGGAAACACCATATATTTT

clone size: -
CDR3 length: 13
V gene: TRBV20-1
J gene: TRBJ2-3
D gene: -
CDR3 protein: CSAPAYSTDTQYF
CDR3 DNA: TGCAGTGCTCCTGCCTATAGCACAGATACGCAGTATTTT

clone size: few
CDR3 length: 14
V gene: TRBV20-1
J gene: TRBJ2-1
D gene: TRBD2
CDR3 protein: CSARAAGGHNEQFF
CDR3 DNA: TGCAGTGCTAGAGCTGCGGGGGGGCACAATGAGCAGTTCTTC

clone size: few
CDR3 length: 11
V gene: TRBV20-1
J gene: TRBJ1-1
D gene: -
CDR3 protein: CSARDTNKAFF
CDR3 DNA: TGCAGTGCTAGGGACACCAACAAAGCTTTCTTT

clone size: many
CDR3 length: 14
V gene: TRBV12-3/TRBV12-4
J gene: TRBJ2-7
D gene: -
CDR3 protein: CASSLGGPSYEQYF
CDR3 DNA: TGTGCCAGCAGTTTAGGCGGTCCCTCCTACGAGCAGTACTTC

clone size: few
CDR3 length: 12
V gene: TRBV25-1
J gene: TRBJ2-1
D gene: -
CDR3 protein: CASSVYYNEQFF
CDR3 DNA: TGTGCCAGCAGTGTCTACTACAATGAGCAGTTCTTC

clone size: -
CDR3 length: 20
V gene: TRBV7-4
J gene: TRBJ1-3
D gene: -
CDR3 protein: CAAPGGVDEFIPSSGNTIYF
CDR3 DNA: TGTGCCGCCCCTGGCGGCGTCGACGAATTCATACCAAGCTCTGGAAACACCATATATTTT

clone size: few
CDR3 length: 19
V gene: TRBV12-3/TRBV12-4
J gene: TRBJ2-2
D gene: TRBD2
CDR3 protein: CASSPHKTSGGAETGELFF
CDR3 DNA: TGTGCCAGCAGTCCGCACAAGACTAGCGGGGGGGCCGAGACCGGGGAGCTGTTTTTT

clone size: -
CDR3 length: 14
V gene: TRBV28
J gene: TRBJ2-5
D gene: TRBD2
CDR3 protein: CASSWGGFQETQYF
CDR3 DNA: TGTGCCAGCAGTTGGGGGGGTTTCCAAGAGACCCAGTACTTC

clone size: -
CDR3 length: 13
V gene: TRBV20-1
J gene: TRBJ2-5
D gene: TRBD2
CDR3 protein: CSARGRDSETQYF
CDR3 DNA: TGCAGTGCCCGGGGGAGGGACTCAGAGACCCAGTACTTC

clone size: few
CDR3 length: 14
V gene: TRBV7-9
J gene: TRBJ2-1
D gene: TRBD1
CDR3 protein: CASKGQQNYNEQFF
CDR3 DNA: TGTGCCAGCAAGGGACAGCAAAACTACAATGAGCAGTTCTTC

clone size: -
CDR3 length: 15
V gene: TRBV25-1
J gene: TRBJ1-1
D gene: -
CDR3 protein: CASSVRSGGGTEAFF
CDR3 DNA: TGTGCCAGCAGTGTTCGAAGTGGTGGGGGAACTGAAGCTTTCTTT

clone size: -
CDR3 length: 14
V gene: TRBV7-9
J gene: TRBJ1-3
D gene: -
CDR3 protein: CASSRLMGRDTIYF
CDR3 DNA: TGTGCCAGCAGCCGTCTAATGGGCCGGGACACCATATATTTT

clone size: -
CDR3 length: 13
V gene: TRBV6-2/TRBV6-3
J gene: TRBJ2-7
D gene: -
CDR3 protein: CASSIGMIYEQYF
CDR3 DNA: TGTGCCAGCAGCATCGGCATGATCTACGAGCAGTACTTC

clone size: -
CDR3 length: 17
V gene: TRBV7-9
J gene: TRBJ1-1
D gene: -
CDR3 protein: CASSLVGRLRENTEAFF
CDR3 DNA: TGTGCCAGCAGCTTAGTTGGCAGGTTGCGGGAGAACACTGAAGCTTTCTTT

clone size: few
CDR3 length: 15
V gene: TRBV7-9
J gene: TRBJ1-5
D gene: -
CDR3 protein: CASSLETGNSGPQHF
CDR3 DNA: TGTGCCAGCAGCTTAGAAACAGGGAACTCCGGGCCCCAGCATTTT

clone size: many
CDR3 length: 14
V gene: TRBV25-1
J gene: TRBJ1-6
D gene: -
CDR3 protein: CASSELLGRSPLHF
CDR3 DNA: TGTGCCAGCAGTGAATTGCTGGGACGCTCACCCCTCCACTTT

clone size: -
CDR3 length: 12
V gene: TRBV20-1
J gene: TRBJ2-5
D gene: TRBD1
CDR3 protein: CSARVRGETQYF
CDR3 DNA: TGCAGTGCTAGAGTCAGGGGGGAGACCCAGTACTTC

clone size: -
CDR3 length: 12
V gene: TRBV20-1
J gene: TRBJ2-2
D gene: -
CDR3 protein: CSAPHTTGELFF
CDR3 DNA: TGCAGTGCACCCCACACGACCGGGGAGCTGTTTTTT

clone size: -
CDR3 length: 11
V gene: TRBV27
J gene: TRBJ1-2
D gene: -
CDR3 protein: CASFKGKSYTF
CDR3 DNA: TGTGCCAGCTTTAAAGGGAAGAGCTACACCTTC

clone size: -
CDR3 length: 15
V gene: TRBV29-1
J gene: TRBJ1-3
D gene: -
CDR3 protein: CSVEDLQGGGNTIYF
CDR3 DNA: TGCAGCGTTGAAGATCTTCAAGGCGGTGGAAACACCATATATTTT

clone size: few
CDR3 length: 12
V gene: TRBV2
J gene: TRBJ2-2
D gene: -
CDR3 protein: CARGRSTGELFF
CDR3 DNA: TGTGCCAGGGGACGGAGCACCGGGGAGCTGTTTTTT

clone size: many
CDR3 length: 17
V gene: TRBV7-6
J gene: TRBJ2-3
D gene: TRBD2
CDR3 protein: CASSLFTRGAITDTQYF
CDR3 DNA: TGTGCCAGCAGCTTATTTACGCGGGGGGCGATCACAGATACGCAGTATTTT

clone size: many
CDR3 length: 15
V gene: TRBV7-2
J gene: TRBJ2-3
D gene: TRBD1
CDR3 protein: CASSFLGTAADTQYF
CDR3 DNA: TGTGCCAGCAGTTTCCTCGGGACAGCCGCGGATACGCAGTATTTT

clone size: many
CDR3 length: 15
V gene: TRBV7-6
J gene: TRBJ2-5
D gene: TRBD1
CDR3 protein: CASSLTGTGLETQYF
CDR3 DNA: TGTGCCAGCAGCTTAACCGGGACAGGGTTAGAGACCCAGTACTTC

clone size: many
CDR3 length: 19
V gene: TRBV7-8
J gene: TRBJ2-3
D gene: TRBD2
CDR3 protein: CASSYSGVEPRPETDTQYF
CDR3 DNA: TGTGCCAGCAGCTATAGCGGGGTTGAGCCCCGCCCGGAGACAGATACGCAGTATTTT

clone size: many
CDR3 length: 15
V gene: TRBV5-5
J gene: TRBJ1-2
D gene: TRBD1
CDR3 protein: CASSQGQGEDFGYTF
CDR3 DNA: TGTGCCAGCAGCCAGGGACAGGGGGAGGACTTTGGCTACACCTTC

clone size: -
CDR3 length: 14
V gene: TRBV10-3
J gene: TRBJ2-1
D gene: TRBD1
CDR3 protein: CAILAGTGEGEQFF
CDR3 DNA: TGTGCCATCTTGGCCGGGACAGGGGAGGGTGAGCAGTTCTTC

clone size: few
CDR3 length: 13
V gene: TRBV13
J gene: TRBJ1-6
D gene: -
CDR3 protein: CASSLDRNSPLHF
CDR3 DNA: TGTGCCAGCAGCTTAGACCGGAATTCACCCCTCCACTTT

clone size: -
CDR3 length: 14
V gene: TRBV6-6
J gene: TRBJ1-2
D gene: TRBD1
CDR3 protein: CASTAGTGFLGYTF
CDR3 DNA: TGTGCCAGCACCGCAGGGACAGGGTTTCTTGGCTACACCTTC

clone size: -
CDR3 length: 14
V gene: TRBV29-1
J gene: TRBJ2-3
D gene: -
CDR3 protein: CSVEDGGFTDTQYF
CDR3 DNA: TGCAGCGTTGAAGATGGAGGATTCACAGATACGCAGTATTTT

clone size: few
CDR3 length: 13
V gene: TRBV11-2
J gene: TRBJ2-1
D gene: -
CDR3 protein: CASSLARLREQFF
CDR3 DNA: TGTGCCAGCAGCTTAGCCCGGTTACGAGAGCAGTTCTTC